This TCR beta chain was identified in a study of persistence of HIV-infected CD4 T cells. On the study more broadly: Multiple blood draws of up to 180 mL, except a couple of donors with single leukapheresis.

On this clone itself: The antigen remains unidentified.

Lysates of CMV-infected fibroblasts at 10 ug/mL stimulated these cells. Sorted nonresponding memory CD4+ T cells were CD40L-negative, CD69-negative, CD45RO-high. With V trimmed by 9 bases and J by 1 base, 7 bases remained unmatched. The CDR3 has 16 residues. The germline V gene encodes CDR1 SGHRS and CDR2 YFSETQ. This was the immunoSEQ version 4 assay in survey mode. TCRdb's table, derived via immunoSEQ multiplex PCR, lists solely in-frame clones and lacks some. The sample contains about 37,000 clones, 80% of which appear only once. Study-wide results and caveats: Proviral oligoclonality tracked with TCR oligoclonality within the same sorted cells. Antigen-responding cells were enriched for degenerate expanded CDR3beta sequences. TCRbeta richness was lower in CMV- and Gag-responding cells than in anti-CD3/anti-CD28-responding cells.

The chain recombines TRBV5-1 with TRBJ2-6, with 10 bases aligning to TRBD1. The receptor's source is an adult man with HIV who was CMV-seropositive. The specimen comprised CD4+ T cells sorted from PBMCs after roughly 17-hour stimulation, sampled from a patient who received antiretroviral therapy. The CDR3 spells CATSRQGASGANVLTF. For the CDR3, the DNA is TGCGCCACCTCGAGACAGGGGGCATCTGGGGCCAACGTCCTGACTTTC.